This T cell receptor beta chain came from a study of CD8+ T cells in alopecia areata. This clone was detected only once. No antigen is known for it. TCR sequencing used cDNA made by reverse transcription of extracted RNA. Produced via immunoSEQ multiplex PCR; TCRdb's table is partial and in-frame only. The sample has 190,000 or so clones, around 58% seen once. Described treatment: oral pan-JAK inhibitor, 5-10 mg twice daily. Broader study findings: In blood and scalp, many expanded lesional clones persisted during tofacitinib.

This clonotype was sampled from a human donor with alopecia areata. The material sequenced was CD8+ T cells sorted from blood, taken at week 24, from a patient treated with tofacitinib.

CDR3 nucleotide sequence: TGTGCCTGGAGTCCCGGGACAGGGCCTGGAAACACCATATATTTT. The encoded protein is CAWSPGTGPGNTIYF. The chain has TRBV30 and TRBJ1-3; TRBD1 aligns across 9 bases. Germline CDR1 GTSNPN, CDR2 SVGIG (reference sequence). The CDR3 extends over 15 amino acids. V dropped 2 bases and J dropped 2; count of bases not matched to a gene: 4.